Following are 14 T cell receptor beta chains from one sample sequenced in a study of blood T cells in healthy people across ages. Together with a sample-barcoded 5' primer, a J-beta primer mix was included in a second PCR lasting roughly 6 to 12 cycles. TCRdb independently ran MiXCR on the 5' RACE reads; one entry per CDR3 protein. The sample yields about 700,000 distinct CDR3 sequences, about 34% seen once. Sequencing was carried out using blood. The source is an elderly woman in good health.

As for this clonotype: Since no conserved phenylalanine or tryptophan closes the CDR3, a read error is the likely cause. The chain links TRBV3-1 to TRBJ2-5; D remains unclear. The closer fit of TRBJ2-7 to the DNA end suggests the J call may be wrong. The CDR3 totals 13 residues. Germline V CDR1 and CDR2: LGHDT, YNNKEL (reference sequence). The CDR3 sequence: CASSQDEALEQYC. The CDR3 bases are TGTGCCAGCAGCCAAGATGAGGCCCTCGAGCAGTACTGC.

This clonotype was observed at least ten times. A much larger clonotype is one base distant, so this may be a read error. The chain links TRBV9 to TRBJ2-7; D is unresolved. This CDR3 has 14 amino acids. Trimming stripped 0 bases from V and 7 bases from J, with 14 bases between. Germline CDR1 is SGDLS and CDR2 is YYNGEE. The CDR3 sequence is CASSVELSSNEQYF. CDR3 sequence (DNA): TGTGCCAGCAGCGTAGAGTTGAGCTCCAATGAGCAGTACTTC.

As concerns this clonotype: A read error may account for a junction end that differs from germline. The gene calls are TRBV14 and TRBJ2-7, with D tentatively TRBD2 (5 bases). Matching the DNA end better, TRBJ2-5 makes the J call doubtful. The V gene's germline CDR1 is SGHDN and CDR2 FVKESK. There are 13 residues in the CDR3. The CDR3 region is CTSSQVASGTQYF. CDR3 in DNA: TGTACCAGCAGCCAAGTAGCGTCAGGGACCCAGTACTTC.

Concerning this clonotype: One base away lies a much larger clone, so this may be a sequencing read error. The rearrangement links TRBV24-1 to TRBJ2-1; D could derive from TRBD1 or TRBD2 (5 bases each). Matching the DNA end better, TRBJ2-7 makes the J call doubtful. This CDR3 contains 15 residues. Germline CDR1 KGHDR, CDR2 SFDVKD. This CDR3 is CATSDRRESYNEQYF. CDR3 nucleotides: TGTGCCACCAGTGATCGCAGGGAGTCCTACAATGAGCAGTACTTC.

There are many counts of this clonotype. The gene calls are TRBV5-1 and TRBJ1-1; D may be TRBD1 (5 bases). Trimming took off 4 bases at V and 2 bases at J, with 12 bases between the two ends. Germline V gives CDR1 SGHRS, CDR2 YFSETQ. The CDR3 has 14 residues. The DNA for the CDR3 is TGCGCCAGCAGCCCCGAGACAGTTAACACTGAAGCTTTCTTT. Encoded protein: CASSPETVNTEAFF.

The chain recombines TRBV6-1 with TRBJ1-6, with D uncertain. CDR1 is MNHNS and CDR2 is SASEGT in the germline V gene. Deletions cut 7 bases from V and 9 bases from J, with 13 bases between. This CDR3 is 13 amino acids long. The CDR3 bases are TGTGCCAGCACCCGGGAGAAGGGTTCACCCCTCCACTTT. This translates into CASTREKGSPLHF.

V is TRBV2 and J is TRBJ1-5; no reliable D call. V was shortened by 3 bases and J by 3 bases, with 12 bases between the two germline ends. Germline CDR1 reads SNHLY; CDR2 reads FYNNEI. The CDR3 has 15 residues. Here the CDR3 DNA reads TGTGCCAGCAGTGATGCAGGACGTCCCAATCAGCCCCAGCATTTT. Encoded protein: CASSDAGRPNQPQHF.

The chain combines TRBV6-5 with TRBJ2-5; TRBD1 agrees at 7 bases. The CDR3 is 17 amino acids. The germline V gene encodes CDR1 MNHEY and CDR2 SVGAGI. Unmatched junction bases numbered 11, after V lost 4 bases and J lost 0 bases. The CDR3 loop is CASSSPGGQRYQETQYF. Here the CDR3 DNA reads TGTGCCAGCAGTTCCCCTGGGGGACAGCGGTACCAAGAGACCCAGTACTTC.

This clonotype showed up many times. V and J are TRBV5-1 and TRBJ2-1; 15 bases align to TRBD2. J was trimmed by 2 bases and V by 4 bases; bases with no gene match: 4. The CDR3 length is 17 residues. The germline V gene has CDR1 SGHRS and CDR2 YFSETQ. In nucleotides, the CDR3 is TGCGCCAGCAGCGGACTAGCGGGGGGGCCCACCTACAATGAGCAGTTCTTC. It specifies CASSGLAGGPTYNEQFF.

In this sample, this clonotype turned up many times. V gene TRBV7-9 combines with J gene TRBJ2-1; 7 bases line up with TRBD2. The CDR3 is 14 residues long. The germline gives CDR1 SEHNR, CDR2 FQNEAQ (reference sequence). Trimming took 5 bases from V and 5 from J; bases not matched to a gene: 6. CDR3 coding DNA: TGTGCCAGCAGCCTCCGGGACTACGACAATGAGCAGTTCTTC. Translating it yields CASSLRDYDNEQFF.

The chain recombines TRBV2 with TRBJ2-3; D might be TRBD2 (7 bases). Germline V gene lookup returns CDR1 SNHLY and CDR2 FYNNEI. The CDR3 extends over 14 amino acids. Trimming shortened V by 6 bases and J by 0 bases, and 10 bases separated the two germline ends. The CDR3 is CASRGGGSTDTQYF. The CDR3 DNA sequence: TGTGCCAGCAGGGGAGGGGGGAGCACAGATACGCAGTATTTT.

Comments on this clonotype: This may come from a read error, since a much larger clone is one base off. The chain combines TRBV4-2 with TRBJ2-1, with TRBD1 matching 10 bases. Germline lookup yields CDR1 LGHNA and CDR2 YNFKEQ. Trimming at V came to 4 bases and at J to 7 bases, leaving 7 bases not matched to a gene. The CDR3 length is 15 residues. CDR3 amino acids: CASSRAGTGANEQFF. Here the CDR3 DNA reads TGTGCCAGCAGCCGGGCCGGGACAGGGGCAAATGAGCAGTTCTTC.

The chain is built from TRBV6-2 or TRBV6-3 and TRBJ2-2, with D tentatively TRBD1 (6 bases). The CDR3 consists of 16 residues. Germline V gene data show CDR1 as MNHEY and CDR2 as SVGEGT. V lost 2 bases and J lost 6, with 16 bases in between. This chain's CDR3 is CASSYTPSQGAGELFF. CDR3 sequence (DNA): TGTGCCAGCAGTTACACACCGTCACAGGGAGCCGGGGAGCTGTTTTTT.

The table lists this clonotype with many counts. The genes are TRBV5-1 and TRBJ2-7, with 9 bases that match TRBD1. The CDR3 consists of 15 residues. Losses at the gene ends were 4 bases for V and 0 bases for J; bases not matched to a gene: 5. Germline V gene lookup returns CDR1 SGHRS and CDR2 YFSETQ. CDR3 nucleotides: TGCGCCAGCAGCAAATGGACAGGGGACTCCTACGAGCAGTACTTC. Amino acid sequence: CASSKWTGDSYEQYF.